This T cell receptor (beta chain) comes out of a study of shared clonotypes between healthy human individuals. Across the study: Aged between 18 and 49, the donors were a couple of women and three men. Each donor had three CD4 naive, three CD4 memory, two CD8 naive and one CD8 memory plate.

CDR3 length: 17 residues. The ends lost 7 bases at V and 6 bases at J; junction bases unmatched: 17. Germline assignment: CDR1 PRHDT and CDR2 FYEKMQ (reference sequence). As regards this clone: Antigen specificity is unknown.

Study-level findings and limits: Large sequencing depth failed to make sorted-subset sequencing complete, rarefaction showed.

Sequencing was performed with immunoSEQ multiplex PCR; in TCRdb, only in-frame clones are kept and a portion is missing. The data show about 2 million clones, with about 95% seen just once and about 1.1% held by the top ten. CD8 cells classed as naive were CD45RO-negative and positively selected for CCR7, excluding terminally differentiated effector memory CD45RA+ cells. Sequenced input: naive CD8+ T cells sorted from blood. The sequence derives from a man aged 18 to 29 in good health. The genes are TRBV13 and TRBJ2-2, with 7 bases lining up with TRBD1. CDR3 protein: CASTTPNKGALSGELFF. CDR3 DNA sequence: TGTGCCAGCACGACTCCGAATAAGGGGGCGCTATCCGGGGAGCTGTTTTTT.